This T cell receptor (beta chain) was retrieved from a study of T cell changes during pregnancy in multiple sclerosis (dated by TCRdb to about 2019). Context from the whole study: In women with multiple sclerosis, the researchers looked at how the T cell repertoire shifted as pregnancy progressed.

Library preparation employed the immunoSEQ multiplex PCR assay. TCRdb retrieved this table from immuneACCESS and kept in-frame rearrangements only. Not all clones are present; in checked studies, unresolved V genes account for under half, and no reason is known for the remainder. For this sample the table gives tens of thousands of clones, of which around nine tenths were detected only once. Roughly 5.2% of the sample goes to the ten largest clones. Turning to this clone: Its binding antigen is unknown. Nothing much larger sits one base from this clone, and base qualities are not available.

The sequencing sample was made of peripheral blood from another person, used as feeder cells. This receptor was identified in a human donor whose cells served as feeder cells for cultures in a pregnancy study.

The sequenced DNA is TGTGCCAGCAGTGAGGGGGAGGGAAGCACAGATACGCAGTATTTT. The resulting protein is CASSEGEGSTDTQYF. In this chain, TRBV6-4 is recombined with TRBJ2-3; 7 central nucleotides agree with TRBD2. The CDR1 and CDR2 encoded by the germline V gene are MRHNA and SNTAGT. Compared with germline, V lacks 3 bases and J lacks 0 bases; bases without a gene match: 3. The CDR3 covers 15 residues, taking in both the cysteine and the phenylalanine. The DNA shown is the 45-base CDR3, in frame from base 1.